This TCR beta chain was captured by sequencing in a study of blood T cell repertoires in COVID-19. Study at large: Samples came from the United States, Italy and Spain, spanning acute and convalescent COVID-19. From T cells, B-cell-depleted T cells, or PBMCs came the material, which was cDNA or gDNA.

Under the authors' procedure: The assay estimated nucleated cells by amplifying reference gene primers. TCRdb's table, derived via immunoSEQ multiplex PCR, lists solely in-frame clones and lacks some. The D gene and trimming were derived from the DNA, and the V and J assignments and clone size from that table. Of around 420,000 clones in the sample, 88% are singletons; the top ten hold roughly 2%. V shed 10 bases and J 7 bases; nucleotides not matched to a gene: 6. This CDR3 region has 13 residues. The germline V gene encodes CDR1 WNHNN and CDR2 SYGVQD (reference sequence). Participants, about 18 to 95 years old, spanned about two dozen US areas.

The source material was PBMCs or T cells enriched from blood (not recorded which). The V gene is TRBV10-1, the J gene TRBJ1-6; 8 positions agree with TRBD1. The clonotype comes from a middle-aged woman with acute COVID-19. The CDR3, as DNA: TGCGCCACTCGACAGGGGAGAAATTCACCCCTCCACTTT. It encodes CATRQGRNSPLHF.